The 30 T cell receptor beta chains reported below all come from one sample, sequenced in a study of blood T cell repertoires in COVID-19. Produced via immunoSEQ multiplex PCR; TCRdb's table is partial and in-frame only. Here the sample spans 250,000 to 300,000 clones, about 87% being singletons. The sequencing input was peripheral blood. The receptors originated from a woman aged 25 to 39 who had recovered from COVID-19.

The J gene is TRBJ1-3, the V gene TRBV6-5; perhaps TRBD1 as D (5 bases). The CDR3 contains 13 residues. Trimming removed 6 bases from V and 5 bases from J, with 11 bases in between. CDR1 and CDR2 from the germline V gene are MNHEY and SVGAGI. The CDR3: CASRAGPRNTIYF. The CDR3 DNA sequence: TGTGCCAGCAGGGCGGGGCCGAGAAACACCATATATTTT.

This chain's CDR3 is CATETTGKGYSNQPQHF. The CDR3 region has the DNA TGTGCCACAGAAACTACAGGGAAAGGCTATAGCAATCAGCCCCAGCATTTT. The V gene is TRBV7-9, the J gene TRBJ1-5, with a tentative D call TRBD1 (6 bases). Germline values: CDR1 SEHNR, CDR2 FQNEAQ (reference sequence). The CDR3 runs to 17 residues. V lost 10 bases, J lost 0 bases, and 22 bases lay in between.

V and J are TRBV9 and TRBJ2-6; D gene uncertain. Deletions cut 0 bases from V and 0 bases from J, with 4 bases between. The CDR3 is 15 residues long. Germline CDR1 and CDR2: SGDLS and YYNGEE. CDR3 DNA sequence: TGTGCCAGCAGCGTAGGACACTCTGGGGCCAACGTCCTGACTTTC. It yields the protein CASSVGHSGANVLTF.

The rearrangement joins TRBV10-3 to TRBJ1-2; D is uncertain. Germline-derived CDR1 and CDR2 are ENHRY and SYGVKD. The CDR3 has 15 amino acids. V was clipped by 7 bases and J by 4 bases, with 19 bases between them. CDR3 residues: CAIKIGLSPLYGYTF. The CDR3 DNA sequence: TGTGCCATCAAGATCGGGTTGTCCCCGCTCTATGGCTACACCTTC.

V is TRBV7-9 and J is TRBJ1-1; 8 bases fit TRBD1. Per the germline V gene, CDR1 is SEHNR and CDR2 is FQNEAQ (reference sequence). The ends lost 4 bases at V and 7 bases at J; junction bases unmatched: 11. The CDR3 spans 15 residues. The CDR3 DNA follows: TGTGCCAGCAGCTCACCGCGGGCAGGGGGCCATGAAGCTTTCTTT. As protein: CASSSPRAGGHEAFF. The entire variable domain, with the rest obtained from reference TRBV7-9 and TRBJ1-1, is as follows: DTGVSQNPRHKITKRGQNVTFRCDPISEHNRLYWYRQTLGQGPEFLTYFQNEAQLEKSRLLSDRFSAERPKGSFSTLEIQRTEQGDSAMYLCASSSPRAGGHEAFFGQGTRLTVV.

The CDR3 protein is CASSFPGRELFF. CDR3 sequence (DNA): TGTGCCAGCAGCTTTCCAGGGAGGGAGCTGTTTTTT. The chain links TRBV5-4 to TRBJ2-2, with D possibly being TRBD1 (5 bases). CDR3 length equals 12 residues. CDR1 and CDR2 from the germline V gene are SGHNT and YYREEE (reference sequence). V was trimmed by 2 bases and J by 9 bases, leaving 8 bases between them.

This clone was seen a single time. The chain recombines TRBV12-3 or TRBV12-4 with TRBJ1-1; D gene unclear. This CDR3 comprises 13 residues. V dropped 1 base and J dropped 7 bases, with 10 bases sitting between them. The CDR3 region has the DNA TGTGCCAGCAGTTTAGGGGCACGCGATGAAGCTTTCTTT. Residues: CASSLGARDEAFF.

The genes are TRBV7-8 and TRBJ1-1; 7 nucleotides agree with TRBD1. CDR1 is SGHVS and CDR2 is FQNEAQ in the germline V gene. The CDR3 sequence is 15 residues long. J lost 2 bases, V lost 4 bases, and 7 bases had no gene match. CDR3 protein: CASSYRGSGNTEAFF. The CDR3 DNA reads TGTGCCAGCAGCTACAGGGGAAGCGGCAACACTGAAGCTTTCTTT.

The rearrangement joins TRBV10-3 to TRBJ2-1; tentatively, D is TRBD1 (5 bases). The CDR3 covers 12 residues. V dropped 10 bases and J dropped 9 bases, with 16 bases sitting between them. Germline loops: CDR1 ENHRY, CDR2 SYGVKD. CDR3 DNA sequence: TGTGCCACGAAGGGGCCGGGCGGTGAGCAGTTCTTC. Translation gives CATKGPGGEQFF.

The chain recombines TRBV6-2 or TRBV6-3 with TRBJ1-1; D might be TRBD1 (5 bases). Trimming removed 5 bases from V and 0 bases from J, with 16 bases in between. Germline CDR1 reads MNHEY; CDR2 reads SVGEGT. This CDR3 region has 16 residues. This chain's CDR3 is CASSLKRTRMNTEAFF. The CDR3 nucleotides read TGTGCCAGCAGTCTCAAAAGGACACGGATGAACACTGAAGCTTTCTTT.

J is TRBJ2-3 and V is TRBV6-5; a weak D match, TRBD1 (5 bases). The germline V gene has CDR1 MNHEY and CDR2 SVGAGI. This CDR3 is 14 amino acids long. Trimming cost V 6 bases and J 2 bases, with 12 bases left between them. The DNA for the CDR3 is TGTGCCAGCAGATCTAGACAGCTCACAGATACGCAGTATTTT. Amino acids: CASRSRQLTDTQYF.

CDR3 region: CASSQSEGRGGTDTQYF. The CDR3 coding sequence is TGTGCCAGCAGCCAATCAGAGGGGCGGGGGGGTACAGATACGCAGTATTTT. The V gene is TRBV4-2, the J gene TRBJ2-3, with 9 bases fitting TRBD2. The CDR3 sequence is 17 residues long. The junction had 9 bases not matched to a gene; V was cut back by 2 bases and J by 3 bases. Germline-derived CDR1 and CDR2 are LGHNA and YNFKEQ.

V gene TRBV21-1 combines with J gene TRBJ2-7; TRBD2, the table's D call, was not compared with the DNA. TRBV21-1 is annotated as a pseudogene. The CDR3 consists of 13 residues. The CDR3 nucleotides are TGTGCCAGCAGTGGAGCGGACCCCTACGAGCAGTACTTC. Translation: CASSGADPYEQYF.

The gene calls are TRBV7-6 and TRBJ1-3, with a possible D match to TRBD1 (6 bases). With 4 bases removed from V and 4 bases from J, the gap between germline ends came to 14 bases. The CDR3 covers 15 residues. Germline V lookup: CDR1 SGHVS, CDR2 FNYEAQ. The CDR3 loop is CASSYLQGSGNTIYF. The CDR3, as DNA: TGTGCCAGCAGCTACTTACAGGGTTCCGGAAACACCATATATTTT.

This clone was counted once. At the DNA level, this CDR3 is encoded by other sequences in the same sample as well. The chain carries TRBV9 and TRBJ2-2; no definite D call. Trimming took 0 bases from V and 6 from J, leaving 3 bases between them. CDR3 length: 12 residues. Germline assignment: CDR1 SGDLS and CDR2 YYNGEE. As DNA, the CDR3 is TGTGCCAGCAGCGTAGCTGCCGGGGAGCTGTTTTTT. This gives the protein CASSVAAGELFF.

This chain links TRBV7-2 with TRBJ1-4, with no clear D. CDR3 length: 16 residues. Trimming shortened V by 5 bases and J by 8 bases, and 21 bases separated the two germline ends. Looked up from germline, CDR1 is SGHTA and CDR2 is FQGNSA. Here the CDR3 reads CASSPNLAEGREKLFF. CDR3 DNA: TGTGCCAGCAGCCCCAACTTGGCGGAGGGTCGGGAAAAACTGTTTTTT.

This clone was seen only once. CDR3 sequence (DNA): TGTGCCAGCAGTTACTCGGTAGGGGGTAATCGGTATGAGCAGTTCTTC. This encodes CASSYSVGGNRYEQFF. V and J are TRBV6-2 or TRBV6-3 and TRBJ2-1; possibly TRBD1 for D (6 bases). V lost 0 bases and J 8 bases, leaving 17 bases between the germline ends. This CDR3 is built from 16 residues. Germline-derived CDR1 and CDR2 are MNHEY and SVGEGT.

The genes are TRBV4-1 and TRBJ2-7; TRBD1 matches at 10 bases. CDR1 and CDR2 (germline): MGHRA, YSYEKL. Trimming removed 3 bases from V and 0 bases from J; junction bases left unmatched: 8. The CDR3 loop spans 17 amino acids. CDR3 protein: CASSQAPGQGRSYEQYF. The CDR3 DNA sequence: TGCGCCAGCAGCCAGGCTCCGGGACAGGGGCGCTCCTACGAGCAGTACTTC.

V is TRBV5-6 and J is TRBJ1-1, with a possible D match to TRBD1 (5 bases). The V end lost 4 bases, the J end lost 0 bases, and 13 bases lay between the germline ends. The germline V gene encodes CDR1 SGHDT and CDR2 YYEEEE. This CDR3 is built from 15 residues. The CDR3 sequence is CASSPTTDLNTEAFF. For the CDR3, the DNA is TGTGCCAGCAGCCCAACGACAGACTTGAACACTGAAGCTTTCTTT.

The J gene is TRBJ2-1, the V gene TRBV28; 11 nucleotides agree with TRBD1. The CDR3 has 14 residues. Germline loops: CDR1 MDHEN, CDR2 SYDVKM. V trimming: 6 bases; J trimming: 6 bases; junction bases outside the gene matches: 4. The CDR3 reads CASRPGQGVNEQFF. As DNA, the CDR3 is TGTGCCAGCAGACCGGGACAGGGGGTCAATGAGCAGTTCTTC.

The chain has TRBV6-5 and TRBJ2-1; 7 positions agree with TRBD1. CDR1 and CDR2 from the germline V gene are MNHEY and SVGAGI. V was clipped by 5 bases and J by 8 bases; unmatched bases: 3. The length of the CDR3 is 12 residues. CDR3 coding DNA: TGTGCCAGCAGTACCAGGGGGTATGAGCAGTTCTTC. It encodes CASSTRGYEQFF.

This clone was detected once. The chain recombines TRBV24-1 with TRBJ2-2; possible D gene TRBD2, 5 bases. The CDR3 contains 17 residues. Looked up from germline, CDR1 is KGHDR and CDR2 is SFDVKD. Deletions cut 4 bases from V and 0 bases from J, with 14 bases between. CDR3 bases: TGTGCCACCAGTGAGGCTGGACTCAGCGCGAACACCGGGGAGCTGTTTTTT. Translating gives CATSEAGLSANTGELFF.

The V and J genes are TRBV5-4 and TRBJ2-3; maybe TRBD1 (6 bases). This CDR3 comprises 14 residues. CDR1 and CDR2 (germline): SGHNT, YYREEE (reference sequence). V lost 2 bases and J lost 0, with 7 bases in between. CDR3 coding DNA: TGTGCCAGCAGCTTTAGGGGGAGCACAGATACGCAGTATTTT. Translating gives CASSFRGSTDTQYF.

The chain employs TRBV1 and TRBJ1-4; the table's D call of TRBD1 was not tested on the DNA. TRBV1 is recorded as a pseudogene. The CDR3 extends over 17 amino acids. The CDR3 nucleotides read TGCACCAGCAGCCTTCCCAGAAGGTCCAGGGGTACTGAAAAACTGTTTTTT. Translating gives CTSSLPRRSRGTEKLFF.

The chain joins TRBV15 to TRBJ2-7; 9 nucleotides align to TRBD2. With V trimmed by 0 bases and J by 3 bases, 9 bases remained unmatched. CDR3 length equals 17 residues. CDR1 and CDR2 (germline): LNHNV, YYDKDF (reference sequence). CDR3 in amino acids: CATSRDALAGNYYEQYF. For the CDR3, the DNA is TGTGCCACCAGCAGAGATGCTCTAGCGGGGAATTACTACGAGCAGTACTTC. The variable domain in full, with the rest retrieved from reference TRBV15 and TRBJ2-7, is DAMVIQNPRYQVTQFGKPVTLSCSQTLNHNVMYWYQQKSSQAPKLLFHYYDKDFNNEADTPDNFQSRRPNTSFCFLDIRSPGLGDTAMYLCATSRDALAGNYYEQYFGPGTRLTVT.

CDR3 amino acids: CASSKVGTGGTGEQFF. DNA for the CDR3: TGTGCCAGCAGTAAGGTCGGGACAGGGGGTACAGGTGAGCAGTTCTTC. The chain recombines TRBV3-1 (or the pseudogene TRBV3-2) with TRBJ2-1; TRBD1 matches at 11 bases. J lost 9 bases, V lost 6 bases, and 13 bases had no gene match. The CDR3 totals 16 residues. CDR1 is LGHDT, CDR2 YNNKEL, per germline (reference sequence).

V usage is TRBV6-1 and J usage is TRBJ2-3; 15 bases fit TRBD2. Germline V gene sequence: CDR1 MNHNS, CDR2 SASEGT. The junction had 8 bases not matched to a gene; V was cut back by 3 bases and J by 7 bases. This CDR3 comprises 17 residues. CDR3 amino acids: CASSDRGGLAGGYTQYF. The CDR3 region has the DNA TGTGCCAGCAGTGACCGCGGGGGACTAGCGGGGGGATATACGCAGTATTTT.

The gene calls are TRBV15 and TRBJ2-1; 7 bases are shared with TRBD2. V lost 11 bases, J lost 5 bases, and 12 bases stayed unmatched. This CDR3 is built from 14 residues. Germline lookup yields CDR1 LNHNV and CDR2 YYDKDF (reference sequence). The chain's CDR3 is CAVAFSGPHNEQFF. The DNA of the CDR3 is TGTGCCGTCGCCTTTAGCGGGCCCCACAATGAGCAGTTCTTC.

The chain has TRBV29-1 and TRBJ1-1; weak D call: TRBD1 (6 bases). The CDR3 loop spans 13 amino acids. Germline CDR1 is SQVTM and CDR2 is ANQGSEA. V was cut by 7 bases and J by 1 base, with 13 bases left in between. The CDR3 spells CSGGGHQNTEAFF. The CDR3 DNA reads as TGCAGCGGGGGGGGACACCAGAACACTGAAGCTTTCTTT.

The V call is TRBV5-6, the J call TRBJ2-5, with 9 bases lining up with TRBD2. This CDR3 spans 14 amino acids. Germline lookup yields CDR1 SGHDT and CDR2 YYEEEE. J gave up 5 bases and V 4 bases, and 6 bases lay outside the gene matches. CDR3 nucleotides: TGTGCCAGCAGCGCGATAGCGGGGGAGGAGACCCAGTACTTC. Its protein is CASSAIAGEETQYF.